This passage covers 5 T cell receptor beta chains from one sample sequenced in a study of cytomegalovirus exposure and HLA in healthy donors listed by TCRdb under 2017. Libraries came from the immunoSEQ multiplex PCR assay. The multiplex PCR relied on a mix of 60 forward primers for TCR Vbeta segments and 13 reverse primers for TCR Jbeta segments. TCRdb took over this immuneACCESS table, retaining in-frame rearrangements with V and J assigned. Such tables are incomplete; in checked studies, under half of the missing clones stem from an unresolved V gene, and the remainder is unexplained. The sample table contains over 150,000 clones; only one count was recorded for around 85% of them. The ten most abundant clones make up 0.85% of the sample. Material for sequencing was PBMCs. Every receptor here comes from a woman in her twenties or thirties in good health and CMV-seronegative.

This chain uses TRBV7-6 with TRBJ2-5; D might be TRBD1 (6 bases). The DNA end lines up better with TRBJ2-7; the J call may be wrong. The CDR3 spans 15 residues. CDR1 is SGHVS and CDR2 is FNYEAQ in the germline V gene. The CDR3 nucleotides are TGTGCCAGCAGCCCCGAGGACAGTTTCTCCTACGAGCAGTACTTC. Protein sequence: CASSPEDSFSYEQYF.

This chain uses TRBV7-9 with TRBJ1-3; D might be TRBD1 (6 bases). This CDR3 has 14 residues. Trimming removed 2 bases from V and 2 bases from J, with 7 bases in between. The germline CDR1 and CDR2 sequences are SEHNR and FQNEAQ (reference sequence). DNA of the CDR3: TGTGCCAGCAGCTTAAACAGGGCTGGAAACACCATATATTTT. It translates to CASSLNRAGNTIYF.

This chain links TRBV7-3 with TRBJ2-3, with 8 bases identical to TRBD1. V dropped 7 bases and J dropped 6; count of bases not matched to a gene: 12. Germline assignment: CDR1 SGHTA and CDR2 FQGTGA. The CDR3 runs to 15 residues. Here the CDR3 DNA reads TGTGCCAGCATCGTTTCCCCCCGACAGGGGGATACGCAGTATTTT. It yields the protein CASIVSPRQGDTQYF.

This clone was counted once. The rearrangement uses TRBV7-9 and TRBJ1-1; 7 nucleotides line up with TRBD1. The V and J ends lost 5 bases and 1 base, in that order; junction bases with no gene match: 7. The CDR3 covers 15 residues. CDR1 is SEHNR, CDR2 FQNEAQ, per germline (reference sequence). The CDR3 loop reads CASSPPGTANTEAFF. CDR3 in DNA: TGTGCCAGCAGCCCTCCCGGGACAGCGAACACTGAAGCTTTCTTT.

This chain uses TRBV9 with TRBJ2-5; 10 bases agree with TRBD2. The assigned J gene may be wrong: the sequence end matches TRBJ2-7 better. In germline, CDR1 is SGDLS, CDR2 YYNGEE. This CDR3 has 15 residues. The CDR3 spells CASSVGLAGVYEQYF. The CDR3 DNA is TGTGCCAGCAGCGTAGGCCTAGCGGGAGTGTACGAGCAGTACTTC.